The present TCR beta chain was sequenced within a study of OX40 agonist ivuxolimab in advanced cancers. As regards this clone: The antigen is not known.

Findings of the study overall: The antigens recognized by the expanded peripheral T cells, that is their antigen specificity, were not determined.

The CDR3 is made up of 14 amino acids. The germline CDR1 and CDR2 sequences are SGHTA and FQGTGA. V lost 3 bases, J lost 8 bases, and 15 bases lay in between. The assay was immunoSEQ multiplex PCR, and TCRdb's table has in-frame clones only and misses some. This table has 45,000 to 60,000 clones, around 85% appearing once. Systemic immunosuppression or autoimmune disease history was grounds to exclude patients. The clonotype originates from an adult with an advanced solid tumor such as melanoma, head and neck, liver or kidney cancer. The sample here was CD4+ or CD8+ T cells sorted from blood, taken in a trial of the OX40 agonist ivuxolimab. The rearrangement links TRBV7-3 to TRBJ2-3, with no clear D. The CDR3 here is CASSLGPRIGTQYF. The CDR3 nucleotides read TGTGCCAGCAGCTTGGGCCCTAGAATCGGTACGCAGTATTTT. Full variable domain (outside the CDR3, taken from reference TRBV7-3 and TRBJ2-3): GAGVSQTPSNKVTEKGKYVELRCDPISGHTALYWYRQSLGQGPEFLIYFQGTGAADDSGLPNDRFFAVRPEGSVSTLKIQRTERGDSAVYLCASSLGPRIGTQYFGPGTRLTVL.